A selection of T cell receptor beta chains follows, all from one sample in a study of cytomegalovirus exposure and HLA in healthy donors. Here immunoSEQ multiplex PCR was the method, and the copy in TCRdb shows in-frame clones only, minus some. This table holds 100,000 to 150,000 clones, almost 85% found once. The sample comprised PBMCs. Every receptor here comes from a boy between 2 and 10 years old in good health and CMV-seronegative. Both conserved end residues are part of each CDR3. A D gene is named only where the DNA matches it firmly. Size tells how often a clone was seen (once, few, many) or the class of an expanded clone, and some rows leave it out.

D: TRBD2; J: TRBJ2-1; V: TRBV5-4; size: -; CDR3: CASSPRGGDEQFF; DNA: TGTGCCAGCAGCCCCCGGGGGGGGGATGAGCAGTTCTTC
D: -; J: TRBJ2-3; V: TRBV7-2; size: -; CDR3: CASSFLDSQLLTQYF; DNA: TGTGCCAGTAGCTTCTTGGACAGCCAGCTCCTAACGCAGTATTTT
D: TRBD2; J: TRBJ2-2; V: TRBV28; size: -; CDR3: CASSLIIGTSGLKGTGELFF; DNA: TGTGCCAGCAGCCTAATCATCGGGACTAGCGGGTTAAAAGGCACCGGGGAGCTGTTTTTT
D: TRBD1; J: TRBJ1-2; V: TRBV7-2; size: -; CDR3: CASSPERDRGFGYTF; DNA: TGTGCCAGCAGCCCTGAAAGGGACAGGGGTTTCGGCTACACCTTC
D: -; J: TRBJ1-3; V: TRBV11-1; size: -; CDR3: CASSLSRNTIYF; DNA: TGTGCCAGCAGCTTATCAAGAAACACCATATATTTT
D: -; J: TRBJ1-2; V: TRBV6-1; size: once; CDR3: CASTAGPTNYGYTF; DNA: TGTGCCAGCACCGCGGGGCCGACGAACTATGGCTACACCTTC
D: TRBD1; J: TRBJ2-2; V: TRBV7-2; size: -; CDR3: CASSLAQGARTGELFF; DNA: TGTGCCAGCAGCTTAGCGCAGGGGGCGAGGACCGGGGAGCTGTTTTTT
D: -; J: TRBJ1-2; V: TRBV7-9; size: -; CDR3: CASSLYRPVRVGENYGYTF; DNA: TGTGCCAGCAGCTTATACCGCCCGGTTAGGGTTGGGGAGAACTATGGCTACACCTTC
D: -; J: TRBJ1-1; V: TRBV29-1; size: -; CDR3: CSARGGANTEAFF; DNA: TGCAGCGCACGGGGGGGGGCGAACACTGAAGCTTTCTTT
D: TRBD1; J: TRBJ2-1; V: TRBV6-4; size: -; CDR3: CASSKDPGQTNEQFF; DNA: TGTGCCAGCAGCAAAGACCCGGGACAGACCAATGAGCAGTTCTTC
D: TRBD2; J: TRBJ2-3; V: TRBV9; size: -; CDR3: CASKRLAGGPDTQYF; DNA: TGTGCCAGCAAGAGACTAGCGGGGGGGCCAGATACGCAGTATTTT
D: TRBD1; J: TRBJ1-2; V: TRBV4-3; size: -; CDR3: CASSQERTGVYGYTF; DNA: TGCGCCAGCAGCCAAGAACGGACAGGGGTCTATGGCTACACCTTC
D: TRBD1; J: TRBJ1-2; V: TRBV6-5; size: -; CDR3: CASSYRTGTYTF; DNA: TGTGCCAGCAGTTACCGGACAGGCACCTACACCTTC
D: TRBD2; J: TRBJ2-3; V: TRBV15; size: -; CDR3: CATSPELAGGPNTDTQYF; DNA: TGTGCCACCAGCCCCGAGCTAGCGGGAGGGCCGAACACAGATACGCAGTATTTT
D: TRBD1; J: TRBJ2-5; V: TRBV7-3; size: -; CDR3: CASSLRAGGLGETQYF; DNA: TGTGCCAGCAGCCTCCGGGCAGGGGGTTTAGGAGAGACCCAGTACTTC
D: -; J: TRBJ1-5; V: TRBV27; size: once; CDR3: CASSAGAGDQPQHF; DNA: TGTGCCAGCTCGGCGGGGGCAGGAGATCAGCCCCAGCATTTT
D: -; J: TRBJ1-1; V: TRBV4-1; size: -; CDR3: CASSQEGALILNTEAFF; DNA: TGCGCCAGCAGCCAAGAGGGGGCCCTGATACTGAACACTGAAGCTTTCTTT
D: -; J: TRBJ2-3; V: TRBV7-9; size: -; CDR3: CASSLGVSRDTQYF; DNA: TGTGCCAGCAGCTTAGGAGTCTCCAGGGATACGCAGTATTTT
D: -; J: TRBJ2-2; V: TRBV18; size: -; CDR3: CASSPGETENTGELFF; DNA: TGTGCCAGCTCACCTGGGGAGACGGAGAACACCGGGGAGCTGTTTTTT
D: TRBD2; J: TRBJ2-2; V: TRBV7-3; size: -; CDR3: CASSPNPFTSGVTGELLF; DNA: TGTGCCAGCAGCCCGAACCCCTTCACTAGCGGCGTCACCGGGGAGCTGCTTTTT
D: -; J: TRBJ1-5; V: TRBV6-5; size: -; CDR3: CASSLFGGVSNQPQHF; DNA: TGTGCCAGCAGTTTATTCGGAGGTGTAAGCAATCAGCCCCAGCATTTT
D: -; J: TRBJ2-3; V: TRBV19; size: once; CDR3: CASSMGAARTDTQYF; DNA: TGTGCCAGTAGTATGGGAGCAGCCCGCACAGATACGCAGTATTTT
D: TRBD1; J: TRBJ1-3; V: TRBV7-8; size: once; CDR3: CASSPSGQGDGATSGNTIYF; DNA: TGTGCCAGCAGCCCATCGGGACAGGGCGATGGGGCGACCTCTGGAAACACCATATATTTT
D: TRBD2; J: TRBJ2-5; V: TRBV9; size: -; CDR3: CASSAGGRVETQYF; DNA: TGTGCCAGCAGTGCGGGGGGGCGGGTAGAGACCCAGTACTTC
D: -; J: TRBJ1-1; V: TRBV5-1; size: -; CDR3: CASSLAGGVGTEAFF; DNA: TGCGCCAGCAGCTTGGCCGGGGGGGTGGGCACTGAAGCTTTCTTT
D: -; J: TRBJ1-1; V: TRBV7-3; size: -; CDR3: CASSSSAGDTEAFF; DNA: TGTGCCAGCAGCTCAAGCGCGGGGGACACTGAAGCTTTCTTT
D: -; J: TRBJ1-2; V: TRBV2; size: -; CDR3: CASSDRQGYTF; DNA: TGTGCCAGCAGTGACCGACAGGGCTACACCTTC
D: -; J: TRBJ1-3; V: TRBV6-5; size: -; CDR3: CASSHRTAGNTIYF; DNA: TGTGCCAGCAGTCACCGGACAGCAGGAAACACCATATATTTT
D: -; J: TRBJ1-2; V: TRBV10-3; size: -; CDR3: CAITGVPSEGYTF; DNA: TGTGCCATCACGGGCGTACCTAGCGAAGGCTACACCTTC
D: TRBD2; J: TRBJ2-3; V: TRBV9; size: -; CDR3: CASSDPGLAPNTQYF; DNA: TGTGCCAGCAGCGACCCGGGACTAGCGCCGAATACGCAGTATTTT
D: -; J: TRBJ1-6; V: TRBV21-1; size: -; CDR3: CASSWRWREGAYNSPLHF; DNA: TGTGCCAGCAGCTGGCGGTGGAGGGAGGGGGCCTATAATTCACCCCTCCACTTT
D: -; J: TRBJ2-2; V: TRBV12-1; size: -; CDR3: CASTSSPGGGASSTGELFF; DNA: TGTGCCAGCACCTCCTCGCCGGGCGGGGGGGCCTCGAGCACCGGGGAGCTGTTTTTT
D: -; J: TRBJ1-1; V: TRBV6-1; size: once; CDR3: CASSEEGLTEAFF; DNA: TGTGCCAGCAGTGAAGAAGGACTCACTGAAGCTTTCTTT
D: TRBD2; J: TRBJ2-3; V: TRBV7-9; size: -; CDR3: CASNKRGTSGSTADTQYF; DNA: TGTGCCAGCAACAAACGGGGGACTAGCGGGAGTACAGCAGATACGCAGTATTTT
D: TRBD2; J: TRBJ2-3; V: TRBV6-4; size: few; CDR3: CASSPSGGATDTQYF; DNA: TGTGCCAGCAGCCCCAGCGGGGGGGCAACAGATACGCAGTATTTT
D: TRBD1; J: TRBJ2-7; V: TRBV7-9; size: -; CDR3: CASSLATGTGGETEQYF; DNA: TGTGCCAGCAGCTTAGCCACCGGGACAGGGGGCGAAACCGAGCAGTACTTC
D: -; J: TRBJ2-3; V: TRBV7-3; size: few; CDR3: CASSSDYSPSTDTQYF; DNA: TGTGCCAGCAGCTCCGACTACTCCCCCAGCACAGATACGCAGTATTTT